This entry is about one T cell receptor beta chain. The antigen this receptor binds is unknown. The sample holds no much larger clone one base away, and base qualities are not on file. The donors were around 39 Caucasian individuals from Russia, aged roughly 6 to 100 years, who were systemically healthy. Each donor gave ten milliliters of peripheral blood, drawn into EDTA-treated Vacutainer tubes. Ficoll-Paque density-gradient centrifugation was used to isolate PBMCs, with at least 6.5 million per sample. Total RNA was extracted from PBMCs with Trizol reagent, with at least 5 micrograms obtained per sample. For every donor, flow cytometry on a PBMC aliquot measured the percentage of naive CD45RAhigh/CD27high T cells. The data stem from a study of blood T cells in healthy people across ages (dated by TCRdb to 2014 to 2015). Looking at the study overall: Template switching captured roughly one uniquely barcoded TCR beta cDNA molecule per two T cells in model experiments. Age-related changes in TCR beta repertoire diversity were measured in the study by deep sequencing normalized with unique cDNA molecular identifiers. The donors were divided into four age groups: young (average around 16 years), middle-aged (roughly 40), aged (around 67) and long-lived (roughly 82). To avoid experimental bias, donors of different ages were randomly spread across the sequencing lanes. For two donors (one aged 18 to 29 and one aged 80 or older), the study analyzed two additional independent replicas of 1 million unique cDNA reads from the same blood draw.

On the study overall, not on this receptor specifically: The CMV infection status of donors was not known, potentially confounding age-related changes in expanded clonotypes. Compared with the aged group, more naive CD4+ T cells, fewer expanded clones and increased TCR diversity were shown by the long-lived group, suggesting age selection. Because profiling used bulk unsorted PBMCs, naive and antigen-experienced compartments could not be compared conclusively. The percentage of naive T cells measured by flow cytometry correlated strongly with observed TCR beta diversity. Total diversity estimates from one million sequenced T cells were considered lower bounds and underestimates. As age increased, observed TCR beta diversity per million T cells dropped in a roughly linear way, and a significant reduction was already evident by age 40.

Library method: 5' RACE. Sequencer: Illumina HiSeq 2500. A second PCR of about 7 to 12 cycles was run with a J-beta primer mix and a sample-barcoded 5' primer. A template-switch 5' adaptor carrying 12 random nucleotides introduced a unique molecular identifier onto each TCR beta cDNA molecule. Each sample yielded at least 2.5 million CDR3-containing paired-end reads. The Mint cDNA synthesis kit, primed by a TRBC-specific oligonucleotide, was used to synthesize first-strand cDNA from all RNA. After uracil-DNA glycosylase treatment, a first 18-cycle PCR used universal primers M1SS and BC2_uni_R on all cDNA. Under the source paper's analysis protocol: Normalization of each sample was performed by random selection of 1 million high-quality reads, each carrying a distinct molecular identifier. Instead of being binned into consensus sequences, reads that shared molecular identifiers were thrown out. MiTCR, set to a Q25 quality threshold and the strictest error-elimination algorithm, was used for CDR3 identification, clonotype clustering and error correction. A nonparametric unseen species model with Euler transformation was used to estimate lower-bound total TCR beta diversity. TCRdb handled the public reads itself, with Q25 trimming in fastp and clone calling in MiXCR, and kept productive beta chains. Identical CDR3 protein sequences are pooled into one entry, listed with their most common genes and DNA. These V and J calls derive from TCRdb rather than the authors' analysis. The sample has over 700,000 distinct CDR3 sequences on record, 40% to 65% of them singletons. The biggest ten clones account for roughly 40% of the sample.

V loses 0 bases at its end and J loses 5 bases; junction bases beyond the gene matches: 4. From the germline V gene, CDR1 is SGHAT and CDR2 is FQNNGV. Reading from cysteine to phenylalanine, the CDR3 counts 15 amino acids. The entry retains the CDR3 DNA only, 45 bases that are in frame from base 1. The clonotype originates from a man older than 75 in good health. The chain employs TRBV11-2 and TRBJ2-5, and TRBD1 aligns with 9 junction nucleotides. Sequenced input: blood. CDR3 region: CASSLDGTGRETQYF. The sequenced DNA is TGTGCCAGCAGCTTAGACGGGACAGGGAGGGAGACCCAGTACTTC. When the CDR3 is completed using the reference TRBV11-2 and TRBJ2-5 genes on either side, the full variable domain is EAGVAQSPRYKIIEKRQSVAFWCNPISGHATLYWYQQILGQGPKLLIQFQNNGVVDDSQLPKDRFSAERLKGVDSTLKIQPAKLEDSAVYLCASSLDGTGRETQYFGPGTRLLVL.